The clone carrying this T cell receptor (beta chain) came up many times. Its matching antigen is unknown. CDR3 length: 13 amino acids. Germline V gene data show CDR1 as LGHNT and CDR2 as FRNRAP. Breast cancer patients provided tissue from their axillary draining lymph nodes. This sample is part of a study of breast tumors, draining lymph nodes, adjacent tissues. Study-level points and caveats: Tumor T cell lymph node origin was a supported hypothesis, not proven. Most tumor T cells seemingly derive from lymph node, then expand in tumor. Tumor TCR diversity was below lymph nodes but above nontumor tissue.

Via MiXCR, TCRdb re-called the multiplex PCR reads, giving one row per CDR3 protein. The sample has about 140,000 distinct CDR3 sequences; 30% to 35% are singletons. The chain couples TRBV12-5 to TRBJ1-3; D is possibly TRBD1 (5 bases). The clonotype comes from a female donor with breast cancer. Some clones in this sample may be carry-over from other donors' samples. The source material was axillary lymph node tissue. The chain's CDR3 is CAGRPASGNTIYF. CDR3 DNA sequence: TGTGCGGGACGTCCGGCCTCTGGAAACACCATATATTTT.